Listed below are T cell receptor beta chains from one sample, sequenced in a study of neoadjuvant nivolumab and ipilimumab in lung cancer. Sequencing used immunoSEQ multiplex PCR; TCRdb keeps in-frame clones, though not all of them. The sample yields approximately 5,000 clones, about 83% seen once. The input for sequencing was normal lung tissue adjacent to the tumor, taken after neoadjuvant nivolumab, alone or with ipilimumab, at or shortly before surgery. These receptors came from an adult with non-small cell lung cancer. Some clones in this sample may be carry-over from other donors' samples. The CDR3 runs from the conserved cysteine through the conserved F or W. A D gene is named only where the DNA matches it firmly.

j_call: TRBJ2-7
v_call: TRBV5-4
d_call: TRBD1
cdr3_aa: CASSLEGAGAYEQYF

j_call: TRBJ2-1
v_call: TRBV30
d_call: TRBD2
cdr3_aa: CAWSVGRERNEQFF

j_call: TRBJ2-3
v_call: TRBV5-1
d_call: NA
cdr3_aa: CASSLGLTSTDTQYF

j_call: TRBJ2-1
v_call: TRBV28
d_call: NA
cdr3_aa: CASSSPTRSRDEQFF

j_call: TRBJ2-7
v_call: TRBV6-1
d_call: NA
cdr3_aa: CACRLTYEQYF

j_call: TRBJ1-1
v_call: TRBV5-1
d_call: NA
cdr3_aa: CASTPGPRGYTEAFF

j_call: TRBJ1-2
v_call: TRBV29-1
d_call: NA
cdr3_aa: CSVEEGRANGYTF

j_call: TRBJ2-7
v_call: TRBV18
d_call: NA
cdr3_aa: CASSPKTRGIGSEQYF

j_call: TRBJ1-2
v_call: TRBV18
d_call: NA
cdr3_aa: CASRPTSSRDYGYTF

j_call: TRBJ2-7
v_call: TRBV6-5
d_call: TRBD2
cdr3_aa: CASSDRGGYEQYF

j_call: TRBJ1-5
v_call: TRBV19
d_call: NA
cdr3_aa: CATQWEGNQPQHF

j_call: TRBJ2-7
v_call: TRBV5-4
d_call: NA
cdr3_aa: CASSFGGSSYEQYF

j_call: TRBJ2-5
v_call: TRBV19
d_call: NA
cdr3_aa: CASSMGSAFRGETQYF

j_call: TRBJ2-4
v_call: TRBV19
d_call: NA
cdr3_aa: CASTGWGIQYF

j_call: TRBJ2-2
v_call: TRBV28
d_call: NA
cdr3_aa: CASSFRVTINTGELFF

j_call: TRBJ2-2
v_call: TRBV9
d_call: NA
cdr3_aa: CASSVGSHLRTGELFF

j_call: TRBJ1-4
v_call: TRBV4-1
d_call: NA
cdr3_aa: CASSQGFREKLFF

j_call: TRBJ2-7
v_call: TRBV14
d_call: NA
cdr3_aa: CASSRSYEQYF

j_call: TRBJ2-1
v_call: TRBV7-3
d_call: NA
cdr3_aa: CASSLSPLNEQFF

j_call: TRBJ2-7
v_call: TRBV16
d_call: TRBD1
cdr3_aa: CASSPSPGQGAHEQYF

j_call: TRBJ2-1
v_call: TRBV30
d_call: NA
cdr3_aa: CAWSYRGDEQFF

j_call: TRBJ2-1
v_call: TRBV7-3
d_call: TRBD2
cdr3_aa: CASSLLPSVGTSGNEQFF

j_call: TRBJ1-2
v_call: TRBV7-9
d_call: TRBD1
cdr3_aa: CASSPPVFQGASSYGYTF

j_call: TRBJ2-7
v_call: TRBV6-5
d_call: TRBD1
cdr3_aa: CASSTSGTGEYEQYF

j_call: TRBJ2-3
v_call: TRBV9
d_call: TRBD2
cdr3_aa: CASSVGLAGKDTQYF

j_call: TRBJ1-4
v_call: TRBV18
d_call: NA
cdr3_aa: CASSPRESFEGLGEKLFF

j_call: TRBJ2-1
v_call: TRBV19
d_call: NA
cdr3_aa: CASSATDIPEQFF

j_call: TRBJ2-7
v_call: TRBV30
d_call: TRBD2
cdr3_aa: CAWSAPMWGLAGGYEQYF